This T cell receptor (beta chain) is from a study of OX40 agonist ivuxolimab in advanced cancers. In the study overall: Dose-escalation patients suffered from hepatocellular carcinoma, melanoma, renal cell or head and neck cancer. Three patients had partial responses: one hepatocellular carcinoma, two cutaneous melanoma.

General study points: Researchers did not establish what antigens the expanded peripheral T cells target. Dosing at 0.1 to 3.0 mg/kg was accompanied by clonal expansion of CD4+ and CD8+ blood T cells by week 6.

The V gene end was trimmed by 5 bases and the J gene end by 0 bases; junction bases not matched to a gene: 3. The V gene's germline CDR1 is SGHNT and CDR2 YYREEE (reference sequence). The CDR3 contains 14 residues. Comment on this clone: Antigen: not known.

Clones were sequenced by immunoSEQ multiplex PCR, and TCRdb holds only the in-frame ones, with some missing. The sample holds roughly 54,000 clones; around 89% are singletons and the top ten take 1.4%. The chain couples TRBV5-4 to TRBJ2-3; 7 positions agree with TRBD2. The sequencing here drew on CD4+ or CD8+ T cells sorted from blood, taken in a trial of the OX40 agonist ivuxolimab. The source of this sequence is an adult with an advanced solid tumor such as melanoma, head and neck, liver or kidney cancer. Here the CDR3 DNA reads TGTGCCAGCAGTAGGGGACTAAGCACAGATACGCAGTATTTT. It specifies CASSRGLSTDTQYF. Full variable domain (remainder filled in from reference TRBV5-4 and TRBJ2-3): ETGVTQSPTHLIKTRGQQVTLRCSSQSGHNTVSWYQQALGQGPQFIFQYYREEENGRGNFPPRFSGLQFPNYSSELNVNALELDDSALYLCASSRGLSTDTQYFGPGTRLTVL.